This is a list of T cell receptor beta chains from one sample in a study of T cell changes during pregnancy in multiple sclerosis. The method was immunoSEQ multiplex PCR; TCRdb's version includes in-frame clones alone and lacks a portion of them. The sample records fewer than 75,000 clones, 90% to 95% being singletons. The specimen was CD8+ T cells from peripheral blood mononuclear cells, collected before pregnancy. These receptors all come from a female donor with multiple sclerosis, enrolled in a pregnancy study. The CDR3 runs from the conserved cysteine through the conserved F or W. Fields, in order: J gene, clone size, D gene, V gene, CDR3 protein, CDR3 DNA. A D gene is named only where the DNA matches it firmly. Rows give clone size only sometimes, using once, few, many, or a class for an expanded clone.

J gene: TRBJ1-5; clone size: .; D gene: TRBD1; V gene: TRBV2; CDR3 protein: CASRVNRGADQPQHF; CDR3 DNA: TGTGCCAGCAGGGTAAACAGGGGAGCGGATCAGCCCCAGCATTTT
J gene: TRBJ1-2; clone size: .; D gene: .; V gene: TRBV14; CDR3 protein: CASSQVHQGNGYTF; CDR3 DNA: TGTGCCAGCAGCCAAGTCCACCAGGGTAATGGCTACACCTTC
J gene: TRBJ1-1; clone size: .; D gene: .; V gene: TRBV10-2; CDR3 protein: CASGWPEAFF; CDR3 DNA: TGCGCCAGCGGTTGGCCTGAAGCTTTCTTT
J gene: TRBJ2-1; clone size: .; D gene: TRBD2; V gene: TRBV4-2; CDR3 protein: CASSQGSGGVWVEQFF; CDR3 DNA: TGTGCCAGCAGCCAAGGCAGCGGGGGGGTTTGGGTTGAGCAGTTCTTC
J gene: TRBJ2-5; clone size: .; D gene: .; V gene: TRBV13; CDR3 protein: CASSLVDQETQYF; CDR3 DNA: TGTGCCAGCAGCTTAGTAGACCAAGAGACCCAGTACTTC
J gene: TRBJ2-6; clone size: .; D gene: .; V gene: TRBV19; CDR3 protein: CASTTQGVGANVLTF; CDR3 DNA: TGTGCCAGTACTACTCAAGGGGTCGGGGCCAACGTCCTGACTTTC
J gene: TRBJ1-1; clone size: .; D gene: .; V gene: TRBV7-2; CDR3 protein: CASSWGGMNTEAFF; CDR3 DNA: TGTGCCAGCAGCTGGGGGGGGATGAACACTGAAGCTTTCTTT
J gene: TRBJ2-1; clone size: .; D gene: .; V gene: TRBV19; CDR3 protein: CASSIINNEQFF; CDR3 DNA: TGTGCCAGTAGTATAATCAACAATGAGCAGTTCTTC
J gene: TRBJ2-6; clone size: .; D gene: TRBD1; V gene: TRBV5-4; CDR3 protein: CASGPPGQGFSGANVLTF; CDR3 DNA: TGTGCCAGCGGACCACCGGGACAGGGCTTCTCTGGGGCCAACGTCCTGACTTTC
J gene: TRBJ2-5; clone size: .; D gene: TRBD2; V gene: TRBV2; CDR3 protein: CASRAIAGVGETQYF; CDR3 DNA: TGTGCCAGCAGGGCGATAGCGGGGGTGGGGGAGACCCAGTACTTC
J gene: TRBJ2-7; clone size: .; D gene: .; V gene: TRBV2; CDR3 protein: CASSEAWGSSYEQYF; CDR3 DNA: TGTGCCAGCAGTGAAGCTTGGGGCAGCTCCTACGAGCAGTACTTC
J gene: TRBJ2-3; clone size: .; D gene: TRBD2; V gene: TRBV9; CDR3 protein: CASSAGTTNTDTQYF; CDR3 DNA: TGTGCCAGCAGCGCCGGGACTACCAACACAGATACGCAGTATTTT
J gene: TRBJ2-5; clone size: .; D gene: TRBD2; V gene: TRBV2; CDR3 protein: CASSVPAGKVEGETQYF; CDR3 DNA: TGTGCCAGCAGTGTCCCAGCGGGGAAGGTGGAAGGAGAGACCCAGTACTTC
J gene: TRBJ2-7; clone size: .; D gene: .; V gene: TRBV7-9; CDR3 protein: CASSLKGDYEQYF; CDR3 DNA: TGTGCCAGCAGCTTGAAAGGGGACTACGAGCAGTACTTC
J gene: TRBJ2-3; clone size: .; D gene: TRBD2; V gene: TRBV11-2; CDR3 protein: CASSSLAGKDPDTQYF; CDR3 DNA: TGTGCCAGCAGTTCCCTAGCGGGAAAGGATCCAGATACGCAGTATTTT
J gene: TRBJ2-3; clone size: once; D gene: .; V gene: TRBV6-5; CDR3 protein: CASSYGTSNTQYF; CDR3 DNA: TGTGCCAGCAGTTACGGGACAAGCAATACGCAGTATTTT
J gene: TRBJ1-5; clone size: .; D gene: TRBD1; V gene: TRBV13; CDR3 protein: CASSLWQGGDSNQPQHF; CDR3 DNA: TGTGCCAGCAGCTTATGGCAGGGGGGCGATAGCAATCAGCCCCAGCATTTT
J gene: TRBJ2-7; clone size: .; D gene: .; V gene: TRBV9; CDR3 protein: CASSTAGFSYEQYF; CDR3 DNA: TGTGCCAGCAGCACGGCGGGGTTCTCCTACGAGCAGTACTTC
J gene: TRBJ2-3; clone size: .; D gene: TRBD1; V gene: TRBV9; CDR3 protein: CASSVPTEDRGPDTQYF; CDR3 DNA: TGTGCCAGCAGCGTACCCACCGAAGACAGGGGGCCAGATACGCAGTATTTT
J gene: TRBJ2-3; clone size: .; D gene: TRBD2; V gene: TRBV5-1; CDR3 protein: CASSLVPSGGGSTDTQYF; CDR3 DNA: TGCGCCAGCAGCTTGGTTCCTAGCGGGGGGGGTAGCACAGATACGCAGTATTTT
J gene: TRBJ1-2; clone size: .; D gene: .; V gene: TRBV29-1; CDR3 protein: CSVVSPYGYTF; CDR3 DNA: TGCAGCGTTGTCAGTCCCTATGGCTACACCTTC
J gene: TRBJ1-2; clone size: .; D gene: .; V gene: TRBV29-1; CDR3 protein: CSVEAQRTNYGYTF; CDR3 DNA: TGCAGCGTTGAAGCCCAGAGGACTAACTATGGCTACACCTTC
J gene: TRBJ2-7; clone size: .; D gene: .; V gene: TRBV7-8; CDR3 protein: CASSSLEQPYHEQYF; CDR3 DNA: TGTGCCAGCAGCTCCCTGGAGCAGCCCTACCACGAGCAGTACTTC
J gene: TRBJ2-3; clone size: once; D gene: TRBD2; V gene: TRBV5-6; CDR3 protein: CASSAMGASGVTDTQYF; CDR3 DNA: TGTGCCAGCAGCGCGATGGGTGCTAGCGGGGTCACAGATACGCAGTATTTT
J gene: TRBJ2-7; clone size: .; D gene: TRBD1; V gene: TRBV6-5; CDR3 protein: CASRPRQGDYEQYF; CDR3 DNA: TGTGCCAGCAGACCCCGACAGGGGGACTACGAGCAGTACTTC
J gene: TRBJ2-3; clone size: .; D gene: .; V gene: TRBV25-1; CDR3 protein: CASSEYFQGGTDTQYF; CDR3 DNA: TGTGCCAGCAGTGAATATTTCCAGGGGGGTACAGATACGCAGTATTTT
J gene: TRBJ1-1; clone size: .; D gene: .; V gene: TRBV19; CDR3 protein: CASSIVAGDTEAFF; CDR3 DNA: TGTGCCAGTAGTATAGTGGCAGGGGACACTGAAGCTTTCTTT
J gene: TRBJ1-1; clone size: .; D gene: .; V gene: TRBV5-4; CDR3 protein: CASSLQAEAFF; CDR3 DNA: TGTGCCAGCAGCTTGCAGGCTGAAGCTTTCTTT
J gene: TRBJ1-1; clone size: .; D gene: .; V gene: TRBV6-5; CDR3 protein: CASSYVPFRGTEAFF; CDR3 DNA: TGTGCCAGCAGTTACGTCCCCTTTCGGGGCACTGAAGCTTTCTTT
J gene: TRBJ1-2; clone size: .; D gene: .; V gene: TRBV21-1; CDR3 protein: CASQRSTGLNYGYTF; CDR3 DNA: TGTGCCAGCCAAAGGAGCACGGGGTTGAACTATGGCTACACCTTC
J gene: TRBJ1-6; clone size: .; D gene: .; V gene: TRBV13; CDR3 protein: CASSLGAAALYNSPLHF; CDR3 DNA: TGTGCCAGCAGCTTAGGCGCAGCGGCCCTATATAATTCACCCCTCCACTTT
J gene: TRBJ2-4; clone size: .; D gene: .; V gene: TRBV13; CDR3 protein: CASSYRTVNRAKNIQYF; CDR3 DNA: TGTGCCAGCAGCTACAGGACAGTTAACAGAGCCAAAAACATTCAGTACTTC
J gene: TRBJ2-1; clone size: once; D gene: .; V gene: TRBV6-4; CDR3 protein: CASSPGTYNEQFF; CDR3 DNA: TGTGCCAGCAGTCCAGGGACTTACAATGAGCAGTTCTTC
J gene: TRBJ2-5; clone size: .; D gene: .; V gene: TRBV10-3; CDR3 protein: CAISSGDGQETQYF; CDR3 DNA: TGTGCCATCAGTTCAGGGGATGGACAAGAGACCCAGTACTTC
J gene: TRBJ1-1; clone size: few; D gene: .; V gene: TRBV19; CDR3 protein: CASSSPTALPEAFF; CDR3 DNA: TGTGCCAGTAGTAGCCCGACAGCTCTCCCTGAAGCTTTCTTT
J gene: TRBJ1-4; clone size: .; D gene: TRBD1; V gene: TRBV9; CDR3 protein: CASSGTGGEKLFF; CDR3 DNA: TGTGCCAGCAGCGGGACAGGGGGAGAAAAACTGTTTTTT
J gene: TRBJ2-3; clone size: .; D gene: .; V gene: TRBV7-9; CDR3 protein: CASSLVRGTDTQYF; CDR3 DNA: TGTGCCAGCAGCTTAGTACGGGGCACAGATACGCAGTATTTT
J gene: TRBJ2-7; clone size: .; D gene: .; V gene: TRBV27; CDR3 protein: CASSLRGSLYEQYF; CDR3 DNA: TGTGCCAGCAGTTTAAGGGGCAGCCTCTACGAGCAGTACTTC
J gene: TRBJ1-6; clone size: once; D gene: TRBD1; V gene: TRBV27; CDR3 protein: CASSYGTGGSPLHF; CDR3 DNA: TGTGCCAGCAGTTATGGGACAGGGGGTTCACCCCTCCACTTT